One and the same sample provided the 10 T cell receptor beta chains below, sequenced in a study of beta chain features in type 1 diabetes. Reverse transcription of all isolated RNA meant that expressed TCRB transcripts were sequenced. The repertoire was sequenced with immunoSEQ multiplex PCR; TCRdb's copy has only in-frame clones and lacks some. The sample lists 200,000 to 250,000 clones, approximately 15% seen once, with about 0.019% in the top ten. Study-wide points: All four CD4+ subsets of Type 1 diabetes patients contained TCRB CDR3s that were moderately but significantly shorter.

These receptors have no known antigen. Sequencing was done on a sample of naive CD4+ T cells from blood. These receptors came from a man in his thirties or forties with type 1 diabetes.

The chain has TRBV30 and TRBJ2-5; D may be TRBD1 (6 bases). Trimming pared 5 bases from V and 0 bases from J, leaving 13 bases between. The CDR3 runs to 14 residues. Germline CDR1 and CDR2: GTSNPN and SVGIG (reference sequence). The CDR3 loop is CAWDRGRDQETQYF. As DNA, the CDR3 is TGTGCCTGGGATAGGGGGAGAGACCAAGAGACCCAGTACTTC.

This clone was seen a few times. This chain uses TRBV6-1 with TRBJ1-2; D not resolved. The CDR3 is made up of 18 amino acids. The V end lost 0 bases, the J end lost 2 bases, and 19 bases lay between the germline ends. Germline assignment: CDR1 MNHNS and CDR2 SASEGT. In nucleotides, the CDR3 is TGTGCCAGCAGTGAAGCGGCTCCGGCGGGAGGGTTGAACTATGGCTACACCTTC. This gives the protein CASSEAAPAGGLNYGYTF.

The sample holds a few counts of this clone. This rearrangement joins TRBV7-9 to TRBJ1-2; D unresolved. Germline lookup yields CDR1 SEHNR and CDR2 FQNEAQ (reference sequence). The CDR3 consists of 14 residues. Trimming stripped 5 bases from V and 2 bases from J, with 12 bases between. The CDR3 spells CASSLIDQNYGYTF. As DNA, the CDR3 is TGTGCCAGCAGCCTAATCGATCAAAACTATGGCTACACCTTC.

This clone was found a few times. The rearrangement links TRBV19 to TRBJ2-3; TRBD1 agrees at 8 bases. From germline, CDR1 is LNHDA and CDR2 SQIVND (reference sequence). This CDR3 is built from 16 residues. The V and J ends lost 3 bases and 2 bases, in that order; junction bases with no gene match: 7. The CDR3 DNA sequence: TGTGCCAGTAGTATTACGACAGGGGCGTCCACAGATACGCAGTATTTT. It translates to CASSITTGASTDTQYF.

The genes are TRBV11-3 and TRBJ1-6; D remains unclear. Germline V gene lookup returns CDR1 SGHNT and CDR2 YENEEA. CDR3 length equals 15 residues. Trimming removed 1 base at V and 7 bases at J, with 11 bases between. CDR3: CASSLGDRGNSPLHF. CDR3 coding DNA: TGTGCCAGCAGCTTAGGGGATAGAGGGAATTCACCCCTCCACTTT.

V and J are TRBV11-2 and TRBJ2-1, with D perhaps matching TRBD2 (6 bases). Germline CDR1 and CDR2: SGHAT and FQNNGV. The CDR3 contains 12 residues. Trimming shortened V by 5 bases and J by 9 bases, and 11 bases separated the two germline ends. The DNA of the CDR3 is TGTGCCAGCAGCCCCGGCGGGGCTGAGCAGTTCTTC. This encodes CASSPGGAEQFF.

The CDR3 loop reads CAIRRSGESYNEQFF. The CDR3 DNA reads as TGTGCCATCAGGCGTAGCGGGGAGTCCTACAATGAGCAGTTCTTC. This chain connects TRBV10-3 to TRBJ2-1, with TRBD2 matching 8 bases. The CDR3 is 15 residues long. In germline, CDR1 is ENHRY, CDR2 SYGVKD. Trimming at V came to 6 bases and at J to 1 base, leaving 5 bases not matched to a gene.

This clone was picked up a small number of times. The chain combines TRBV18 with TRBJ2-5; TRBD2 might be the D (5 bases). The V gene lost 0 bases and the J gene lost 5 bases, with 13 bases spanning the gap. Germline V gene sequence: CDR1 KGHSH, CDR2 LQKENI. This CDR3 has 15 amino acids. The CDR3 region is CASSPPGDRRETQYF. For the CDR3, the DNA is TGTGCCAGCTCACCACCGGGAGACCGGCGGGAGACCCAGTACTTC. The complete variable domain, with remaining parts taken from reference TRBV18 and TRBJ2-5, reads NAGVMQNPRHLVRRRGQEARLRCSPMKGHSHVYWYRQLPEEGLKFMVYLQKENIIDESGMPKERFSAEFPKEGPSILRIQQVVRGDSAAYFCASSPPGDRRETQYFGPGTRLLVL.

The chain is built from TRBV7-6 and TRBJ2-2, with D possibly TRBD2 on 5 matching bases. The CDR3 covers 13 residues. The V gene lost 8 bases and the J gene lost 6 bases, with 13 bases spanning the gap. Germline V gene sequence: CDR1 SGHVS, CDR2 FNYEAQ. This CDR3 reads CASRSAESGELFF. The CDR3, as DNA: TGTGCCAGCCGTAGCGCGGAGTCCGGGGAGCTGTTTTTT.

This rearrangement joins TRBV5-1 to TRBJ2-2; D is unclear. The CDR3 totals 15 residues. Germline V gene data show CDR1 as SGHRS and CDR2 as YFSETQ. V shed 0 bases and J shed 1 base, with 7 bases lying between them. The CDR3 DNA sequence: TGCGCCAGCAGCTTGGCTCGGAGGAACACCGGGGAGCTGTTTTTT. Protein sequence: CASSLARRNTGELFF.